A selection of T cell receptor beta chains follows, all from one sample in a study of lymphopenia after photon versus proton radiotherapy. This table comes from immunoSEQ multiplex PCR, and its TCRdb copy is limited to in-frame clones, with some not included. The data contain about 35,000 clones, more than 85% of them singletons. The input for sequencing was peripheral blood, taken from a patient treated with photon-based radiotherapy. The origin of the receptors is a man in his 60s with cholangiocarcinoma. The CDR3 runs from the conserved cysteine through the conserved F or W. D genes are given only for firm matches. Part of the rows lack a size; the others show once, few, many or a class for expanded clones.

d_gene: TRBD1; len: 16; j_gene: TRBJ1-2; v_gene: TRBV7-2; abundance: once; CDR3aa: CASSPPRQGSRYGYTF; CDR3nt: TGTGCCAGCAGCCCCCCTCGACAGGGAAGCCGATATGGCTACACCTTC
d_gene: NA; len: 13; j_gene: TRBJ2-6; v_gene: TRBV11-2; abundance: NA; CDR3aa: CASSLSGANVLTF; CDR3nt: TGTGCCAGCAGCTTGTCTGGGGCCAACGTCCTGACTTTC
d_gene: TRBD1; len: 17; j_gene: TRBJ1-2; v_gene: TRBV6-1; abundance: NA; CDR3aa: CASSGTRGTGDHYGYTF; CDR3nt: TGTGCCAGCAGTGGAACCCGCGGGACAGGAGACCACTATGGCTACACCTTC
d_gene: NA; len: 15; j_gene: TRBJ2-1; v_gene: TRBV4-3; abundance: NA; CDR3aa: CASSQDQYAHNEQFF; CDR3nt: TGCGCCAGCAGCCAAGACCAGTACGCCCACAATGAGCAGTTCTTC
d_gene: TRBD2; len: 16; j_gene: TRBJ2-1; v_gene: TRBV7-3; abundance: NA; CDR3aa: CASSLQSGGPYNEQFF; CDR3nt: TGTGCCAGCAGCTTACAAAGCGGGGGGCCCTACAATGAGCAGTTCTTC
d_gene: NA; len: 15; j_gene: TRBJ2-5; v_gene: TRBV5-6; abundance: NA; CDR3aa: CASSSRGTGYETQYF; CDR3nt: TGTGCCAGCAGCTCGAGGGGGACTGGTTATGAGACCCAGTACTTC
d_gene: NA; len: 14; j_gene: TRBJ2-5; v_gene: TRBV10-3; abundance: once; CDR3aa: CAITSGRDSETQYF; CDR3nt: TGTGCCATAACCTCCGGTCGGGACTCAGAGACCCAGTACTTC
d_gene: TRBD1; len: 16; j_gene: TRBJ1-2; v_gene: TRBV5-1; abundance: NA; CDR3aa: CASSIGTGLANYGYTF; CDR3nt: TGCGCCAGCAGCATAGGGACAGGGCTCGCTAACTATGGCTACACCTTC
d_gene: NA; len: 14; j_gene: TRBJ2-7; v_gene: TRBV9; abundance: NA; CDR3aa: CASSELQGPGEQYF; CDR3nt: TGTGCCAGCAGCGAGTTACAGGGACCCGGCGAGCAGTACTTC
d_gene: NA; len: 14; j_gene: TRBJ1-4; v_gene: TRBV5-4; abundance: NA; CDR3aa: CASSLASDNEKLFF; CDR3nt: TGTGCCAGCAGCTTGGCGTCAGATAATGAAAAACTGTTTTTT
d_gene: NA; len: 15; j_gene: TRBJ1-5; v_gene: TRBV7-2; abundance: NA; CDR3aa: CASSLRGLSNQPQHF; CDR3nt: TGTGCCAGCAGCTTGCGGGGGCTTAGCAATCAGCCCCAGCATTTT
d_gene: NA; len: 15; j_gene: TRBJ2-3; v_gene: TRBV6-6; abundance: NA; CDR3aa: CASSYGRQGADTQYF; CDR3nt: TGTGCCAGCAGTTACGGGCGGCAGGGCGCAGATACGCAGTATTTT
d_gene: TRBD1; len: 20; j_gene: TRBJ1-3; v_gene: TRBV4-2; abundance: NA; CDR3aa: CASSQPARLEGALPGNTIYF; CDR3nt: TGTGCCAGCAGCCAACCTGCTCGCCTTGAGGGGGCTCTTCCCGGAAACACCATATATTTT
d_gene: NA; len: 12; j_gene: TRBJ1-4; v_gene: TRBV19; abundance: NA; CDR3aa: CASSMDQEKLFF; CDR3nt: TGTGCCAGTAGTATGGATCAAGAAAAACTGTTTTTT
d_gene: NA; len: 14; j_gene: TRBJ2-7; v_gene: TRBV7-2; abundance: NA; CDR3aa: CASSLVGTHYEQYF; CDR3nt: TGTGCCAGCAGCTTAGTGGGGACACACTACGAGCAGTACTTC
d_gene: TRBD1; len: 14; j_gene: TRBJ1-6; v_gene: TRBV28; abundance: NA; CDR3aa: CASSLQGASSPLHF; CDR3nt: TGTGCCAGCAGTCTACAGGGGGCTAGTTCACCCCTCCACTTT
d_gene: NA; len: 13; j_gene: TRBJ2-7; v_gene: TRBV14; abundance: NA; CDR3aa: CASSQEEVGEQYF; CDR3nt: TGTGCCAGCAGCCAAGAGGAGGTGGGGGAGCAGTACTTC
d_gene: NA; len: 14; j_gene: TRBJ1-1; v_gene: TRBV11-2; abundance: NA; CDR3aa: CASSLGRENTEAFF; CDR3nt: TGTGCCAGCAGCTTGGGCAGGGAGAACACTGAAGCTTTCTTT
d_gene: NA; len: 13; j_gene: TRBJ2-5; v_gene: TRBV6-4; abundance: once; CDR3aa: CASSEVRGETQYF; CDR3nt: TGTGCCAGCAGTGAGGTTCGGGGAGAGACCCAGTACTTC
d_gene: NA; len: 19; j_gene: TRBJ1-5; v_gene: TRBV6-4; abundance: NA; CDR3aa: CASIVGQGLRQDPRQPQHF; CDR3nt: TGTGCCAGCATTGTTGGTCAGGGACTACGACAGGACCCACGGCAGCCCCAGCATTTT
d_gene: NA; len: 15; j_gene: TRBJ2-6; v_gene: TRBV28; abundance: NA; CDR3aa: CASSTQGSGANVLTF; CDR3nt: TGTGCCAGCAGTACACAGGGCTCTGGGGCCAACGTCCTGACTTTC
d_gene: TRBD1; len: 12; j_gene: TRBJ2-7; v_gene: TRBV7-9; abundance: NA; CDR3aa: CASSSTGNEQYF; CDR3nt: TGTGCCAGCAGCTCGACAGGGAACGAGCAGTACTTC
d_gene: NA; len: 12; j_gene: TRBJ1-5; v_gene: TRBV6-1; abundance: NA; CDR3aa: CASSPPHQPQHF; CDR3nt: TGTGCCAGCAGCCCCCCCCATCAGCCCCAGCATTTT
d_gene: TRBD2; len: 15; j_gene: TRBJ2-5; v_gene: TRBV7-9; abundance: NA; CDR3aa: CASSPRTSGIETQYF; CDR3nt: TGTGCCAGCAGCCCCAGGACTAGCGGGATAGAGACCCAGTACTTC
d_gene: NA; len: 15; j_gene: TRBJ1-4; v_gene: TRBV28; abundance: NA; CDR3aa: CASSMTGFRAEKLFF; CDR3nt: TGTGCCAGCAGTATGACAGGCTTTAGAGCTGAAAAACTGTTTTTT
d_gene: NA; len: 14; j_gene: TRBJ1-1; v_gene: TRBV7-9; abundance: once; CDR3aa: CASSFREGGTEAFF; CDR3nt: TGTGCCAGCAGCTTCAGGGAAGGGGGCACTGAAGCTTTCTTT
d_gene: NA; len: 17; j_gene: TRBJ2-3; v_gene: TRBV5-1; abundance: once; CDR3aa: CASSLAGWGSSTDTQYF; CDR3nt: TGCGCCAGCAGCTTGGCAGGTTGGGGTTCTAGCACAGATACGCAGTATTTT
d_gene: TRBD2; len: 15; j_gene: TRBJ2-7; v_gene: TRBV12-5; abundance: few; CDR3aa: CASGYLAGELHEQYF; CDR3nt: TGTGCTAGTGGTTACCTAGCGGGGGAACTACACGAGCAGTACTTC
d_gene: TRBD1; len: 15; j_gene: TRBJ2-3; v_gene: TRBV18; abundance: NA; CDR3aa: CASSLTGDPWDTQYF; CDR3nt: TGTGCCAGCTCACTTACAGGGGATCCGTGGGATACGCAGTATTTT
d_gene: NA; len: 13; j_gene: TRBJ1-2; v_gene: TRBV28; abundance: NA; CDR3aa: CASDAVGVGGYTF; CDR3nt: TGTGCCAGCGACGCGGTGGGTGTGGGTGGCTACACCTTC
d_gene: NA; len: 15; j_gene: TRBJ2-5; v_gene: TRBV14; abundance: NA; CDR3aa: CASSQVRGASETQYF; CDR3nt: TGTGCCAGCAGCCAAGTAAGGGGAGCGAGTGAGACCCAGTACTTC
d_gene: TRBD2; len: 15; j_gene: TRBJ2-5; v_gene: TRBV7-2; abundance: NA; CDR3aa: CASSLTGARGETQYF; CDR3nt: TGTGCCAGCAGCTTAACGGGAGCGCGGGGGGAGACCCAGTACTTC